The next 5 T cell receptor beta chains were all read from a single sample in a study of OX40 agonist ivuxolimab in advanced cancers. Sequencing used immunoSEQ multiplex PCR; TCRdb keeps in-frame clones, though not all of them. Found here are some 40,000 clones, approximately 80% of them singletons; the top ten hold around 12%. This material consisted of CD4+ or CD8+ T cells sorted from blood, taken in a trial of the OX40 agonist ivuxolimab. These receptors all come from an adult with an advanced solid tumor such as melanoma, head and neck, liver or kidney cancer.

The genes are TRBV7-9 and TRBJ2-6; the D is unclear. CDR3 length: 16 residues. Germline V gene lookup returns CDR1 SEHNR and CDR2 FQNEAQ (reference sequence). The ends were cut back, 5 bases at V and 0 bases at J, with 11 bases in the middle. CDR3 sequence reads: CASSETVPSGANVLTF. The CDR3 DNA reads TGTGCCAGCAGCGAAACGGTTCCCTCTGGGGCCAACGTCCTGACTTTC.

This sequence joins TRBV19 and TRBJ2-2; D might be TRBD2 (6 bases). The germline V gene has CDR1 LNHDA and CDR2 SQIVND (reference sequence). Trimming shortened V by 10 bases and J by 5 bases, and 20 bases separated the two germline ends. CDR3 length: 15 residues. CDR3 DNA: TGTGCCACCGTAACCAGGCAGGAGGGGACCGGGGAGCTGTTTTTT. This sequence encodes CATVTRQEGTGELFF. The whole variable domain, filled in from reference TRBV19 and TRBJ2-2, reads DGGITQSPKYLFRKEGQNVTLSCEQNLNHDAMYWYRQDPGQGLRLIYYSQIVNDFQKGDIAEGYSVSREKKESFPLTVTSAQKNPTAFYLCATVTRQEGTGELFFGEGSRLTVL.

The sample holds a few counts of this clone. The chain combines TRBV7-2 with TRBJ1-3; D is possibly TRBD1 (5 bases). Germline V gene sequence: CDR1 SGHTA, CDR2 FQGNSA. V lost 5 bases and J lost 0, with 17 bases in between. The CDR3 sequence is 17 residues long. Here the CDR3 DNA reads TGTGCCAGCAGCCCGCGGGGGGGTCGCGCCTCTGGAAACACCATATATTTT. Translated, it gives CASSPRGGRASGNTIYF.

This rearrangement joins TRBV10-1 to TRBJ2-7, with 11 bases lining up with TRBD2. The germline gives CDR1 WNHNN, CDR2 SYGVQD (reference sequence). CDR3 length equals 13 residues. J lost 9 bases, V lost 6 bases, and 7 bases had no gene match. The CDR3 region has the DNA TGCGCCAGCAGCGCCGGGACTAGCGGACTGCAGTACTTC. Translating it yields CASSAGTSGLQYF.

The genes are TRBV28 and TRBJ2-5; tentative D call: TRBD1 (6 bases). The CDR3 covers 15 residues. Germline V gene lookup returns CDR1 MDHEN and CDR2 SYDVKM. Trimming stripped 3 bases from V and 6 bases from J, with 17 bases between. DNA for the CDR3: TGTGCCAGCAGTTTCCCAGGGGTTCTAAGGCAGACCCAGTACTTC. It specifies CASSFPGVLRQTQYF.